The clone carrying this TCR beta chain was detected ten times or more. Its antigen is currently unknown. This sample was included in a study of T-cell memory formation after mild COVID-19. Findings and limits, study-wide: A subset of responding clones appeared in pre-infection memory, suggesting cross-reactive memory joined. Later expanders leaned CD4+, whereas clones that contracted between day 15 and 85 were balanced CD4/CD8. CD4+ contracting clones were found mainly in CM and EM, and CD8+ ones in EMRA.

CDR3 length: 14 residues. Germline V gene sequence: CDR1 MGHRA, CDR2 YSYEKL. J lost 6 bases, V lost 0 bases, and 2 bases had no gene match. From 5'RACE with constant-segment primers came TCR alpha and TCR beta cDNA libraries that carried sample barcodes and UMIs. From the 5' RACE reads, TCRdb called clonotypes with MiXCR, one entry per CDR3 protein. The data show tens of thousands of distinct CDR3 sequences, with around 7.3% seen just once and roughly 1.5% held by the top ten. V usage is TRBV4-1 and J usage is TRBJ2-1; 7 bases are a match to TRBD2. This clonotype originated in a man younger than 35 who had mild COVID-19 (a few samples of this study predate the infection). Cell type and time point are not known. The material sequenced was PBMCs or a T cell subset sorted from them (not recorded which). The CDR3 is CASSQDWGGNEQFF. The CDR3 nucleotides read TGCGCCAGCAGCCAAGATTGGGGGGGCAATGAGCAGTTCTTC.